The T cell receptor (beta chain) under discussion was sequenced for a study of identifying expanded T cells in peripheral blood. This CDR3 has 16 residues. Germline V gene data show CDR1 as SGDLS and CDR2 as YYNGEE. Trimming took off 1 base at V and 1 base at J, with 15 bases between the two ends. Produced via immunoSEQ multiplex PCR; TCRdb's table is partial and in-frame only. Of tens of thousands of clones listed, about 83% are singletons. The TCR originated in a person aged 18 to 75 in good health. Sequencing was performed on blood. This chain connects TRBV9 to TRBJ2-7, with D perhaps matching TRBD1 (6 bases). The CDR3 nucleotides read TGTGCCAGCAGCGTACGAGGACAGCGATCTTCCTACGAGCAGTACTTC. Its protein product is CASSVRGQRSSYEQYF.